Following are 14 T cell receptor beta chains from one sample sequenced in a study of CD8 T cells in Susac syndrome. RNA, at roughly 0.45 to 1 ug, was reverse transcribed with random hexamers. TCRdb independently ran MiXCR on the immunoSEQ multiplex PCR reads; one entry per CDR3 protein. The table includes 100,000 to 150,000 distinct CDR3 sequences, 95% to 96% detected once. Input material: CD4+ T cells from PBMCs. These receptors were obtained from a human donor with Susac syndrome.

V and J are TRBV14 and TRBJ2-1; 9 nucleotides line up with TRBD2. Germline V gives CDR1 SGHDN, CDR2 FVKESK. V dropped 4 bases and J dropped 6; count of bases not matched to a gene: 10. This CDR3 spans 16 amino acids. CDR3 nucleotides: TGTGCCAGCAGCCGCTCTGCGGGAGGGCCGATCAATGAGCAGTTCTTC. It encodes CASSRSAGGPINEQFF.

V gene TRBV6-5 combines with J gene TRBJ1-5; the D is unclear. Germline V gives CDR1 MNHEY, CDR2 SVGAGI. This CDR3 is built from 15 residues. Trimming removed 6 bases from V and 0 bases from J, with 12 bases in between. The CDR3: CASRVHQHSNQPQHF. The CDR3 bases are TGTGCCAGCAGGGTCCACCAACATAGCAATCAGCCCCAGCATTTT.

The CDR3 sequence is CASSLLDGYTF. CDR3 coding DNA: TGTGCCAGCAGCCTCCTTGATGGCTACACCTTC. This rearrangement joins TRBV5-4 to TRBJ1-2; D is ambiguous. The germline V and J ends were trimmed by 4 bases and 6 bases, with 7 bases remaining between them. Per germline, CDR1 SGHNT and CDR2 YYREEE (reference sequence). The CDR3 runs 11 residues.

The rearrangement uses TRBV6-1 and TRBJ1-1; perhaps TRBD1 as D (5 bases). CDR3 length equals 15 residues. Trimming left V 2 bases short and J 4 bases short, with 14 bases between. From germline, CDR1 is MNHNS and CDR2 SASEGT. The CDR3 sequence is CASSEHTGGGTEAFF. The CDR3 bases are TGTGCCAGCAGTGAACACACGGGGGGTGGCACTGAAGCTTTCTTT.

The chain links TRBV5-1 to TRBJ2-7; TRBD2 matches at 9 bases. CDR1 SGHRS and CDR2 YFSETQ come from the germline V gene. V lost 4 bases, J lost 6 bases, and 5 bases stayed unmatched. The CDR3 contains 13 residues. The CDR3 region has the DNA TGCGCCAGCAGCGTGGGACTAGCCTCCGAGCAGTACTTC. Translation gives CASSVGLASEQYF.

This rearrangement joins TRBV25-1 to TRBJ2-1; 9 bases line up with TRBD2. This CDR3 is 16 amino acids long. V lost 4 bases, J lost 4 bases, and 8 bases stayed unmatched. Germline V gives CDR1 MGHDK, CDR2 SYGVNS. CDR3 loop: CASSVPIAGAYNEQFF. CDR3 sequence (DNA): TGTGCCAGCAGTGTCCCCATAGCGGGAGCATACAATGAGCAGTTCTTC.

V is TRBV28 and J is TRBJ2-1, with TRBD2 matching over 10 bases. Germline lookup yields CDR1 MDHEN and CDR2 SYDVKM. Trimming removed 5 bases from V and 8 bases from J; junction bases left unmatched: 9. The CDR3 is 15 residues long. The chain's CDR3 is CASSPSGRAADEQFF. The CDR3 region has the DNA TGTGCCAGCAGTCCCAGCGGGAGGGCCGCCGATGAGCAGTTCTTC.

The chain uses TRBV20-1 and TRBJ1-1; no reliable D call. Per the germline V gene, CDR1 is DFQATT and CDR2 is SNEGSKA (reference sequence). The ends were cut back, 4 bases at V and 8 bases at J, with 14 bases in the middle. The CDR3 loop spans 12 amino acids. The CDR3 here is CSATSVAFEAFF. In nucleotides, the CDR3 is TGCAGTGCTACCTCCGTAGCCTTCGAAGCTTTCTTT.

Comment on this clonotype: One end of the junction varies from germline; a read error may be responsible. This CDR3 reads CSARDREEPPNF. The CDR3 DNA reads TGCAGTGCTAGAGATCGGGAGGAGCCGCCCAACTTC. V and J are TRBV20-1 and TRBJ2-4; 7 bases align to TRBD2. Germline CDR1 and CDR2: DFQATT and SNEGSKA (reference sequence). The CDR3 is 12 amino acids.

This chain joins TRBV29-1 and TRBJ1-1; D remains unclear. In germline, CDR1 is SQVTM, CDR2 ANQGSEA. CDR3 length equals 13 residues. Trimming cost V 6 bases and J 3 bases, with 14 bases left between them. The CDR3 sequence is CSVRGVLYTEAFF. CDR3 in DNA: TGCAGCGTCCGCGGGGTGTTGTACACTGAAGCTTTCTTT.

The chain has TRBV20-1 and TRBJ2-5; D is unclear. This CDR3 has 14 residues. The germline V and J ends were trimmed by 1 base and 1 base, with 10 bases remaining between them. Germline V gives CDR1 DFQATT, CDR2 SNEGSKA (reference sequence). CDR3 amino acids: CSARGGATQETQYF. CDR3 nucleotides: TGCAGTGCTAGAGGTGGTGCCACCCAAGAGACCCAGTACTTC.

The chain joins TRBV29-1 to TRBJ2-7, with 7 bases lining up with TRBD2. Germline CDR1 reads SQVTM; CDR2 reads ANQGSEA. This CDR3 spans 13 amino acids. The trim removed 6 bases at V and 2 bases at J, leaving 7 bases unmatched. CDR3 protein: CSVAREIPYEQYF. CDR3 in DNA: TGCAGCGTCGCGCGGGAGATCCCCTACGAGCAGTACTTC.

The chain couples TRBV15 to TRBJ1-5, with 7 bases matching TRBD1. The CDR3 contains 13 residues. Germline CDR1 LNHNV, CDR2 YYDKDF (reference sequence). V lost 5 bases, J lost 7 bases, and 5 bases stayed unmatched. CDR3: CATSPDRLQPQHF. The CDR3 DNA reads TGTGCCACCAGCCCGGACAGGCTCCAGCCCCAGCATTTT.

This rearrangement joins TRBV12-3 or TRBV12-4 to TRBJ2-2, with 8 bases fitting TRBD2. The CDR3 totals 15 residues. J lost 6 bases, V lost 5 bases, and 8 bases had no gene match. The CDR3 loop reads CASSALDGRAGELFF. The CDR3 DNA sequence: TGTGCCAGCAGTGCCCTAGACGGGAGGGCCGGGGAGCTGTTTTTT.